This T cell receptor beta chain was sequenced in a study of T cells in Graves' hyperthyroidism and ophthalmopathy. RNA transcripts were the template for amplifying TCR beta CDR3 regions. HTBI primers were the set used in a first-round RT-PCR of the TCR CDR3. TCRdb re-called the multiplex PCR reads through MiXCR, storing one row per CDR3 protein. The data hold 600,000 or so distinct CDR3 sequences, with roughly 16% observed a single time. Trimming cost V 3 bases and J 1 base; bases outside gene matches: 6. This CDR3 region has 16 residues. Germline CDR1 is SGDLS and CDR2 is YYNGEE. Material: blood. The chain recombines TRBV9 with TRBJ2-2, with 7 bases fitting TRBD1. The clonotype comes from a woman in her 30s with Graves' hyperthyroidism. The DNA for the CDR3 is TGTGCCAGCAGCGGGCAGGGGGAAAAGAACACCGGGGAGCTGTTTTTT. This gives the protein CASSGQGEKNTGELFF.